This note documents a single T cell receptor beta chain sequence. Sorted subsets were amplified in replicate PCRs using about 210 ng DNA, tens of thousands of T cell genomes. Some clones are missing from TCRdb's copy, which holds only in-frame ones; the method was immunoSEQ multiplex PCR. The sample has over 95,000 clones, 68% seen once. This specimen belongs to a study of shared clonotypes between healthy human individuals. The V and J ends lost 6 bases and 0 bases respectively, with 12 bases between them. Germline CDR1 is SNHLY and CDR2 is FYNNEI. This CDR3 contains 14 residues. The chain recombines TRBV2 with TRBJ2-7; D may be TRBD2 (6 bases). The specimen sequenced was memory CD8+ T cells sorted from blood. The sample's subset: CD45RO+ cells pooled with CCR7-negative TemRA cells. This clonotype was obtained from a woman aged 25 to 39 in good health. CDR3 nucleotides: TGTGCCAGCAGACCGGGACTTAGCTCCTACGAGCAGTACTTC. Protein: CASRPGLSSYEQYF. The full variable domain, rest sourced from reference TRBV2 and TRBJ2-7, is EPEVTQTPSHQVTQMGQEVILRCVPISNHLYFYWYRQILGQKVEFLVSFYNNEISEKSEIFDDQFSVERPDGSNFTLKIRSTKLEDSAMYFCASRPGLSSYEQYFGPGTRLTVT.